The 27 T cell receptor beta chains given below trace back to one sample, sequenced in a study of tumor-infiltrating lymphocytes in primary liver carcinoma. Unsorted bulk tissue (roughly 19-31 mg) underwent RNA and DNA co-extraction. From roughly 0.55 ug of total RNA, TCR beta-specific cDNA was reverse-transcribed using a constant-region primer. Libraries for TCR beta were built through three nested multiplex PCR rounds, which together made up a slightly modified ARM-PCR procedure. Both of the initial two PCR rounds ran for roughly 11 cycles and employed TRBV1-TRBV30 forward primers alongside a C-beta reverse primer. TCRdb reanalysed the multiplex PCR reads using MiXCR and keeps one entry per CDR3 protein. In the table there are about 120,000 distinct CDR3 sequences, roughly three fifths of which are singletons. Sequencing input: liver tumor tissue from sampling region 1. Subset given: tumor region T1, superior pole. These receptors all stem from a woman aged 55 to 70 with primary liver carcinoma and hepatitis B virus infection.

Remarks on this clonotype: The CDR3 does not close with the conserved phenylalanine or tryptophan, likely indicating a read error. The DNA is omitted, as the CDR3 cannot be located on it reliably, and the CDR3 follows TCRdb's listing. This sequence joins TRBV6-6 and TRBJ1-6; the table gives TRBD1 as D, unverified against the DNA. Germline V lookup: CDR1 MNHNY, CDR2 SVGAGI (reference sequence). Ends included, the CDR3 has 15 residues. This CDR3 reads CASSYQTGEHSPLRC.

With regard to this clonotype: A much bigger clone sits one base away, suggesting this may be a read error. This chain links TRBV6-5 with TRBJ2-7; tentative D call: TRBD1 (5 bases). CDR1 and CDR2 (germline): MNHEY, SVGAGI. The CDR3 contains 13 residues. Trimming removed 6 bases at V and 1 base at J, with 10 bases between. The chain's CDR3 is CASRRQRSYEQYF. The CDR3 coding sequence is TGTGCCAGCAGGAGACAGAGGTCCTACGAGCAGTACTTC.

This clonotype was seen just once. A much more abundant neighbour one base away suggests this may be a read error. The rearrangement joins TRBV6-5 to TRBJ2-1; 15 bases agree with TRBD2. V lost 10 bases to trimming and J lost 10 bases; unmatched junction nucleotides: 11. The CDR3 is 15 residues long. Per germline, CDR1 MNHEY and CDR2 SVGAGI. The CDR3 DNA follows: TGTGCCAACAGCTATGGACTAGCGGGAGGGGACGAGCAGTTCTTC. As protein: CANSYGLAGGDEQFF.

Comments on this clonotype: A read error may account for a junction end that differs from germline. J is TRBJ1-3 and V is TRBV4-1; weak D call: TRBD1 (5 bases). CDR1 and CDR2 (germline): MGHRA, YSYEKL. This CDR3 region has 15 residues. The CDR3 nucleotides read TGCGCCAGGAGCGGGGGACCCTACTCTGGAAACACCGTATATTTT. It yields the protein CARSGGPYSGNTVYF.

This clonotype showed up many times. The chain recombines TRBV6-6 with TRBJ1-5; 9 nucleotides align to TRBD1. V lost 7 bases, J lost 7 bases, and 14 bases stayed unmatched. Germline V gives CDR1 MNHNY, CDR2 SVGAGI (reference sequence). The CDR3 is made up of 16 amino acids. The DNA of the CDR3 is TGTGCCAGCACCAGTCCCGGGACAGGGTCTGGACAGCCCCAGCATTTT. Protein sequence: CASTSPGTGSGQPQHF.

On this clonotype: Just one base apart from a much larger clone, this may be a read error. The chain joins TRBV10-3 to TRBJ2-3; 7 bases agree with TRBD2. With V trimmed by 5 bases and J by 0 bases, 5 bases remained unmatched. In germline, CDR1 is ENHRY, CDR2 SYGVKD. CDR3 length equals 15 residues. CDR3 nucleotides: TGTGCCATCAGTAGGGTTAGCGGGAGCACAGATACGCAGTATTTT. Amino acids: CAISRVSGSTDTQYF.

The CDR3 region is CASSLWTGGRETQYF. The CDR3 DNA reads as TGCGCCAGCAGCTTGTGGACAGGGGGTAGGGAGACCCAGTACTTC. The chain has TRBV5-1 and TRBJ2-5; 10 nucleotides line up with TRBD1. The length of the CDR3 is 15 residues. Unmatched junction bases numbered 5, after V lost 1 base and J lost 5 bases. Germline CDR1 is SGHRS and CDR2 is YFSETQ.

Only a few counts were recorded for this clonotype. The chain recombines TRBV12-2 with TRBJ2-1; the DNA was not compared with TRBD2, the D call given in the table. TRBV12-2 constitutes a pseudogene. The CDR3 length is 15 residues. The CDR3 region has the DNA TGTGCAAGTCGTCGGACTAGCGGGAGGTGGGATGAGCAGTTCTTC. It codes for CASRRTSGRWDEQFF.

In regard to this clonotype: Possible read error: a much larger clone is one base away. The genes are TRBV29-1 and TRBJ2-7; 7 nucleotides align to TRBD2. V lost 8 bases, J lost 5 bases, and 15 bases stayed unmatched. The V gene's germline CDR1 is SQVTM and CDR2 ANQGSEA. CDR3 length equals 14 residues. The CDR3 spells CSILGGSGVDEQYF. The CDR3 DNA sequence: TGCAGCATTTTAGGCGGGAGCGGGGTAGACGAGCAGTACTTC.

About this clonotype itself: This may be a read error: a much more frequent sequence differs by one nucleotide. The chain employs TRBV12-3 or TRBV12-4 and TRBJ1-1; D call uncertain. The V end was cut by 5 bases, the J end by 7 bases, with 14 bases between. This CDR3 has 13 residues. The CDR3 nucleotides read TGTGCCAGCAGTGTCTTTCAGGTCAGTGAAGCTTTCTTT. Its protein is CASSVFQVSEAFF.

Concerning this clonotype: One base away lies a much larger clone, so this may be a sequencing read error. This chain uses TRBV5-1 with TRBJ2-7; TRBD2 matches at 10 bases. J was trimmed by 6 bases and V by 1 base; bases with no gene match: 10. Germline CDR1 is SGHRS and CDR2 is YFSETQ. CDR3 length: 16 amino acids. In DNA, the CDR3 is TGCGCCAGCAGCTTGACTAGCGGGATGACCAACTCCGAGCAGTACTTC. Its protein is CASSLTSGMTNSEQYF.

The chain has TRBV11-2 and TRBJ2-3, with 7 nucleotides matching TRBD2. Per germline, CDR1 SGHAT and CDR2 FQNNGV. This CDR3 is 17 amino acids long. The V gene end was trimmed by 5 bases and the J gene end by 2 bases; junction bases not matched to a gene: 13. In DNA form, the CDR3 reads TGTGCCAGCAGCCCAGGCTGGGCTAGCGGAAACACAGATACGCAGTATTTT. Amino acid sequence: CASSPGWASGNTDTQYF. The variable domain in full, with the rest retrieved from reference TRBV11-2 and TRBJ2-3, is EAGVAQSPRYKIIEKRQSVAFWCNPISGHATLYWYQQILGQGPKLLIQFQNNGVVDDSQLPKDRFSAERLKGVDSTLKIQPAKLEDSAVYLCASSPGWASGNTDTQYFGPGTRLTVL.

For this clonotype: At one boundary the junction diverges from the germline segment, which might be a read error. The V gene is TRBV6-1, the J gene TRBJ1-1; TRBD1 matches 7 bases. Germline V gene data show CDR1 as MNHNS and CDR2 as SASEGT. The CDR3 sequence is 16 residues long. The CDR3 bases are TGTGCCAGCAATGAGGGCACAGGGGATTCTCCCGCTGAAGCTTTCTTC. Amino acids: CASNEGTGDSPAEAFF.

This clonotype was found a few times. Given a much more abundant clone one base away, this may be a read error. The CDR3 does not close with the conserved phenylalanine or tryptophan, likely indicating a read error. The J gene is TRBJ1-1, the V gene TRBV10-2, with D hard to call. Looked up from germline, CDR1 is WSHSY and CDR2 is SAAADI. Trimming shortened V by 7 bases and J by 1 base, and 10 bases separated the two germline ends. The CDR3 contains 13 residues. CDR3 bases: TGCGCCAGCACCCCCAGTGGGAACACTGAAGCTTTCCTT. Encoded protein: CASTPSGNTEAFL.

Comments on this clonotype: This may arise from a read error, as a much more abundant clone is one base away. The chain has TRBV29-1 and TRBJ2-5, with D possibly matching TRBD2 (6 bases). V lost 3 bases and J lost 5, with 16 bases in between. There are 14 residues in the CDR3. Germline V CDR1 and CDR2: SQVTM, ANQGSEA. CDR3 loop: CSVDDRLARETQYF. The CDR3 nucleotides are TGCAGCGTTGATGATCGCCTAGCGAGGGAGACCCAGTACTTC.

As for this clonotype: Possible read error: a much larger clone is one base away. Written as DNA, the CDR3 is TGTTCCAGCAGTTACGTCAGGAGCTCCTACGAGCAGTACTTC. The encoded protein is CSSSYVRSSYEQYF. The V gene is TRBV6-5, the J gene TRBJ2-7; D gene ambiguous. CDR3 size: 14 residues. Germline V gives CDR1 MNHEY, CDR2 SVGAGI.

Comments on this clonotype: Without the conserved terminal phenylalanine or tryptophan, this CDR3 likely stems from a read error. This chain connects TRBV7-8 to TRBJ2-5; D ambiguous. This CDR3 spans 15 amino acids. Germline CDR1 is SGHVS and CDR2 is FQNEAQ. In DNA form, the CDR3 reads TGTGCCAACAGCTTAGGGTTCGCAGACCAAGAGACCCAGTACTTA. Translation gives CANSLGFADQETQYL.

This clonotype turned up a few times. The CDR3 DNA reads as TGTGCCAGCAGCCCCGGACTAGCGGGAGGAGAGGACACAGATACGCAGTATTTT. It translates to CASSPGLAGGEDTDTQYF. This rearrangement joins TRBV13 to TRBJ2-3; 14 bases are a match to TRBD2. The germline V gene encodes CDR1 PRHDT and CDR2 FYEKMQ (reference sequence). CDR3 length: 18 amino acids. The V and J ends lost 5 bases and 2 bases, in that order; junction bases with no gene match: 9. The whole variable domain, remainder taken from reference TRBV13 and TRBJ2-3, is AAGVIQSPRHLIKEKRETATLKCYPIPRHDTVYWYQQGPGQDPQFLISFYEKMQSDKGSIPDRFSAQQFSDYHSELNMSSLELGDSALYFCASSPGLAGGEDTDTQYFGPGTRLTVL.

This clonotype was recorded only once. The germline gene is not matched at one end of the junction; a read error may be the cause. CDR3 amino acids: CASSPLSERYF. CDR3 nucleotide sequence: TGTGCCAGCAGCCCCCTCTCAGAGCGGTACTTC. This chain uses TRBV7-9 with TRBJ2-7, with D uncertain. The CDR3 has 11 amino acids. Germline assignment: CDR1 SEHNR and CDR2 FQNEAQ (reference sequence). Full variable domain (remainder filled in from reference TRBV7-9 and TRBJ2-7): DTGVSQNPRHKITKRGQNVTFRCDPISEHNRLYWYRQTLGQGPEFLTYFQNEAQLEKSRLLSDRFSAERPKGSFSTLEIQRTEQGDSAMYLCASSPLSERYFGPGTRLTVT.

On this clonotype itself: At one end, the junction sequence differs from germline, possibly due to a read error. J is TRBJ2-7 and V is TRBV12-3 or TRBV12-4; the match to TRBD1 covers 10 bases. This CDR3 has 15 amino acids. The CDR3 is CASSPDRGRSYEQRF. The CDR3, as DNA: TGTGCCAGCAGTCCAGACAGGGGGCGGTCCTACGAGCAGCGCTTC.

As to this clonotype: The CDR3 end shows no conserved phenylalanine or tryptophan, and so a read error is likely. The chain uses TRBV11-2 and TRBJ2-1; 8 positions agree with TRBD2. With 5 bases clipped from V and 11 bases from J, the junction kept 11 bases outside the gene matches. Germline lookup yields CDR1 SGHAT and CDR2 FQNNGV. The CDR3 loop spans 14 amino acids. The CDR3 nucleotides read TGTGCCAGCAGCCCCCCGAGGGTAGCGGGGAAGCAGTTCTCC. Protein: CASSPPRVAGKQFS.

This clonotype was seen a few times. The CDR3 does not close with the conserved phenylalanine or tryptophan, likely indicating a read error. It is unclear where the CDR3 begins or ends on the DNA, so no DNA is shown, and the CDR3 is as TCRdb lists it. V is TRBV11-2 and J is TRBJ2-7; TRBD1 is the table's D call and was not checked against the DNA. 12 amino acids form the CDR3, both terminal residues included. Germline CDR1 and CDR2: SGHAT and FQNNGV. The chain's CDR3 is CASSFPQGEQYL.

For this clonotype: Likely a read error: the CDR3 ends without its conserved phenylalanine or tryptophan. This chain links TRBV29-1 with TRBJ1-1, with D unresolved. CDR3 length: 13 amino acids. CDR1 and CDR2 (germline): SQVTM, ANQGSEA. CDR3 sequence reads: CSVDQGLNTEAFY. The CDR3 region has the DNA TGCAGTGTTGATCAAGGGCTGAACACTGAAGCTTTCTAT.

A remark on this clonotype: Since a much larger clone is just one base distant, this may be a read error. The chain links TRBV10-3 to TRBJ2-1; 14 nucleotides match TRBD2. Germline-derived CDR1 and CDR2 are ENHRY and SYGVKD. This CDR3 comprises 18 residues. The CDR3 DNA reads TGTGGCATCAGTGAAAGACTAGCGGGAGGGAATTCCTACAATGAGCAGTTCTTC. The encoded protein is CGISERLAGGNSYNEQFF.

With regard to this clonotype: It is likely a read error, because the conserved phenylalanine at the end of the CDR3 is missing. The chain recombines TRBV11-2 with TRBJ2-5; D gene unclear. The CDR3 loop spans 14 amino acids. In germline, CDR1 is SGHAT, CDR2 FQNNGV. The ends were cut back, 0 bases at V and 6 bases at J, with 11 bases in the middle. CDR3 DNA sequence: TGTGCCAGCAGCTTAGATCATTGGGGAAAGACCCAGTACATC. Protein: CASSLDHWGKTQYI.

Comment on this clonotype: The junction shows a germline mismatch at one end, possibly a read error. The DNA of the CDR3 is TGTGTCAGCAGCTTAGCCCCCCGCGGCGTTGACGAGCAGTACTTC. Translation gives CVSSLAPRGVDEQYF. The chain combines TRBV7-9 with TRBJ2-7; D is unclear. The CDR3 is 15 amino acids. Looked up from germline, CDR1 is SEHNR and CDR2 is FQNEAQ (reference sequence).

Comments on this clonotype: One junction end does not reproduce the germline sequence, and a read error may be involved. This chain connects TRBV7-8 to TRBJ1-4; no definite D call. The CDR3 covers 15 residues. CDR1 SGHVS and CDR2 FQNEAQ come from the germline V gene. DNA of the CDR3: TGTGCCAGCAGCCCAAAGAGGAGTCCAAGCGAAAAACCGTTTTTT. It encodes CASSPKRSPSEKPFF.